The 10 T cell receptor beta chains below were found in one sample sequenced in a study of T cell responses to AZD1222 COVID-19 vaccine. Some clones are missing from TCRdb's copy, which holds only in-frame ones; the method was immunoSEQ multiplex PCR. The sample contains approximately 100,000 clones, around nine tenths of which appear only once. Sequencing used peripheral blood, obtained on day 0 of AZD1222 vaccination. These receptor sequences come from an adult in good health.

The rearrangement links TRBV6-5 to TRBJ2-7; 8 bases agree with TRBD1. CDR1 and CDR2 (germline): MNHEY, SVGAGI. After removal of 6 bases from V and 0 bases from J, the junction contained 4 bases not matched to a gene. The CDR3 has 14 amino acids. The CDR3 coding sequence is TGTGCCAGCAGACCGGGACAGGACTCCTACGAGCAGTACTTC. As protein: CASRPGQDSYEQYF.

The V call is TRBV6-5, the J call TRBJ2-3; D might be TRBD2 (6 bases). Trimming removed 6 bases at V and 4 bases at J, with 17 bases between. Germline V gene data show CDR1 as MNHEY and CDR2 as SVGAGI. This CDR3 region has 15 residues. CDR3 sequence reads: CASRRATEGADTQYF. The DNA of the CDR3 is TGTGCCAGCAGGCGGGCAACGGAGGGCGCAGATACGCAGTATTTT.

The chain links TRBV5-8 to TRBJ1-4, with D maybe TRBD1 (5 bases). The germline V gene encodes CDR1 SGHTS and CDR2 YDEGEE. The length of the CDR3 is 13 residues. The V end was cut by 4 bases, the J end by 6 bases, with 10 bases between. The CDR3 region is CASSTRVDEKLFF. The CDR3 DNA sequence: TGTGCCAGCAGCACCAGGGTTGATGAAAAACTGTTTTTT. Using reference TRBV5-8 and TRBJ1-4 for the parts outside the CDR3, the full variable domain is EAGVTQSPTHLIKTRGQQATLRCSPISGHTSVYWYQQALGLGLQFLLWYDEGEERNRGNFPPRFSGRQFPNYSSELNVNALELEDSALYLCASSTRVDEKLFFGSGTQLSVL.

V and J are TRBV7-2 and TRBJ1-2; 7 bases line up with TRBD1. V dropped 1 base and J dropped 4; count of bases not matched to a gene: 9. This CDR3 is built from 16 residues. Germline CDR1 and CDR2: SGHTA and FQGNSA. The CDR3 region has the DNA TGTGCCAGCAGCTTAGGGGACGCTACAGGGGTCTATGGCTACACCTTC. As protein: CASSLGDATGVYGYTF. The whole variable domain, filled in from reference TRBV7-2 and TRBJ1-2, reads GAGVSQSPSNKVTEKGKDVELRCDPISGHTALYWYRQSLGQGLEFLIYFQGNSAPDKSGLPSDRFSAERTGGSVSTLTIQRTQQEDSAVYLCASSLGDATGVYGYTFGSGTRLTVV.

This sequence joins TRBV12-3 or TRBV12-4 and TRBJ1-5, with TRBD1 identical over 7 bases. With 8 bases clipped from V and 7 bases from J, the junction kept 5 bases outside the gene matches. This CDR3 is 12 amino acids long. The CDR3, as DNA: TGTGCCAGCGCAAAAGGGGGCCAGCCCCAGCATTTT. This translates into CASAKGGQPQHF.

This clone came up a few times. This rearrangement joins TRBV4-3 to TRBJ2-1; the match to TRBD1 covers 9 bases. CDR3 length: 15 amino acids. Per the germline V gene, CDR1 is LGHNA and CDR2 is YSLEER. Trimming at V came to 6 bases and at J to 5 bases, leaving 8 bases not matched to a gene. This chain's CDR3 is CASRNTGGRDNEQFF. The CDR3 DNA reads TGCGCCAGCAGAAACACAGGGGGCAGGGACAATGAGCAGTTCTTC.

The chain couples TRBV3-1 (or the pseudogene TRBV3-2) to TRBJ1-1; TRBD1 matches 10 bases. Trimming at V came to 4 bases and at J to 1 base, leaving 3 bases not matched to a gene. The CDR3 totals 15 residues. CDR1 is LGHDT and CDR2 is YNNKEL in the germline V gene (reference sequence). The CDR3 bases are TGTGCCAGCAGCCCACGGGACAGGGGGAACACTGAAGCTTTCTTT. This encodes CASSPRDRGNTEAFF.

The rearrangement links TRBV6-4 to TRBJ1-2; D call uncertain. CDR3 length: 14 residues. Germline V gene lookup returns CDR1 MRHNA and CDR2 SNTAGT. Trimming removed 6 bases at V and 0 bases at J, with 11 bases between. The CDR3 coding sequence is TGTGCCAGCAGACCGGGAGTAGCTAACTATGGCTACACCTTC. Protein: CASRPGVANYGYTF.

This sequence joins TRBV3-1 (or the pseudogene TRBV3-2) and TRBJ2-7, with a weak D call TRBD1 (6 bases). Germline assignment: CDR1 LGHDT and CDR2 YNNKEL (reference sequence). The CDR3 sequence is 15 residues long. Trimming removed 8 bases from V and 5 bases from J, with 22 bases in between. CDR3 sequence (DNA): TGTGCCAGCCGACCTGTTAACAGGGTTGTGAACGAGCAGTACTTC. It yields the protein CASRPVNRVVNEQYF.

V and J are TRBV6-2 or TRBV6-3 and TRBJ1-3; the D is unclear. Trimming stripped 0 bases from V and 4 bases from J, with 19 bases between. Germline CDR1 and CDR2: MNHEY and SVGEGT. The CDR3 extends over 18 amino acids. The CDR3 DNA sequence: TGTGCCAGCAGTTACTCTCCAGCGTTGAGCCCCTCCGGAAACACCATATATTTT. It codes for CASSYSPALSPSGNTIYF.